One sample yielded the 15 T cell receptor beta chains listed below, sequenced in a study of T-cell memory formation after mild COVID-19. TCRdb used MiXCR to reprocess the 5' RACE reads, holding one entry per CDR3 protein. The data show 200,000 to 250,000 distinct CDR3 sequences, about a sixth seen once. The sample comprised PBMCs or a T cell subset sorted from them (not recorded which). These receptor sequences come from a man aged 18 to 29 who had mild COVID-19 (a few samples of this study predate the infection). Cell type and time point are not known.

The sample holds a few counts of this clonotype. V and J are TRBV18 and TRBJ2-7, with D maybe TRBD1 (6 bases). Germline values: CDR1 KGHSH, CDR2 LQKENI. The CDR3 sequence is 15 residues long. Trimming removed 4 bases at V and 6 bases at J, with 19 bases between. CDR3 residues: CASSLSLQGTSEQYF. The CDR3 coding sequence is TGTGCCAGCTCACTCTCATTACAGGGTACCTCCGAGCAGTACTTC.

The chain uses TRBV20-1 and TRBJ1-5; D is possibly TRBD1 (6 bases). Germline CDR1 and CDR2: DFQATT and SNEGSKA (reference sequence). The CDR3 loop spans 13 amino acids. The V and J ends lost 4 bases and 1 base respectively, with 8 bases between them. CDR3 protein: CSATGDSNQPQHF. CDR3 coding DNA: TGCAGTGCTACAGGGGACAGCAATCAGCCCCAGCATTTT.

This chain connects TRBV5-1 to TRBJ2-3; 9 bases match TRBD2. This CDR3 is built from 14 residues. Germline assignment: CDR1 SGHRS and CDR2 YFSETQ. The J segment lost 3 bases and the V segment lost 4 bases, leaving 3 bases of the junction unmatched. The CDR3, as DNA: TGCGCCAGCAGCGACGGACTAGCGACAGATACGCAGTATTTT. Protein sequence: CASSDGLATDTQYF.

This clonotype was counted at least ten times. As DNA, the CDR3 is TGTGCCACCAGTGATCCCGGGACACCATACAATGAGCAGTTCTTC. This gives the protein CATSDPGTPYNEQFF. This chain joins TRBV24-1 and TRBJ2-1, with D perhaps TRBD1 (6 bases). Trimming took off 3 bases at V and 4 bases at J, with 12 bases between the two ends. The CDR3 loop spans 15 amino acids. Germline V gene data show CDR1 as KGHDR and CDR2 as SFDVKD.

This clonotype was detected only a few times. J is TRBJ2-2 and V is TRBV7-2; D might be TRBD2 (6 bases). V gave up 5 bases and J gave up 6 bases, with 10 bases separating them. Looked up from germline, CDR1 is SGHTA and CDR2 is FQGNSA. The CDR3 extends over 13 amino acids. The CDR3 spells CASSGSGSGELFF. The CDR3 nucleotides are TGTGCCAGCAGCGGAAGCGGGTCCGGGGAGCTGTTTTTT.

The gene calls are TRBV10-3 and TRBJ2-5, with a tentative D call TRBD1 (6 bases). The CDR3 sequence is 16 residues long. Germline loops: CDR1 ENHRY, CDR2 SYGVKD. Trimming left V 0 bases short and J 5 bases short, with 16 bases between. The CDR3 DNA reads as TGTGCCATCAGTGAGTCGAATCAGGGGCCTCCGGAGACCCAGTACTTC. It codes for CAISESNQGPPETQYF.

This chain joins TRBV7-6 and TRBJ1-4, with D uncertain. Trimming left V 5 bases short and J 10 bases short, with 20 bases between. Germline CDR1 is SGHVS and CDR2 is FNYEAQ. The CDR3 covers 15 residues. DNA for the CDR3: TGTGCCAGCAGCCGTCTGGACTTCCCCTCGGGAAAACTGTTTTTT. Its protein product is CASSRLDFPSGKLFF.

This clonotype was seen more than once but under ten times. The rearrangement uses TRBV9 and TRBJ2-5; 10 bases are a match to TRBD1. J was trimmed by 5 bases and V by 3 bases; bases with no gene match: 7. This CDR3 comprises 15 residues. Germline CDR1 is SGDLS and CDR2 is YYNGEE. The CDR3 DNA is TGTGCCAGCAGCGCGGACAGGGGGGAGTTGGAGACCCAGTACTTC. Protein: CASSADRGELETQYF.

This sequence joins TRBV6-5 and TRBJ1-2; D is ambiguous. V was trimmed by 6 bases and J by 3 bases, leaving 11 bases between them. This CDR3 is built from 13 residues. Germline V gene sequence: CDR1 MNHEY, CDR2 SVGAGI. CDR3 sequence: CASRREIDYGYTF. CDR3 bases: TGTGCCAGCAGACGAGAGATCGACTATGGCTACACCTTC.

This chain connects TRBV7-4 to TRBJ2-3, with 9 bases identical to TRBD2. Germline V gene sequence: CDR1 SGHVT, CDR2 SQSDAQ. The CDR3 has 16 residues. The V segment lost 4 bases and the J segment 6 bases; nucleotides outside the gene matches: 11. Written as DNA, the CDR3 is TGTGCCAGCAGCTCCAGGGCTAGCGGGGAAAAGGATACGCAGTATTTT. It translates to CASSSRASGEKDTQYF.

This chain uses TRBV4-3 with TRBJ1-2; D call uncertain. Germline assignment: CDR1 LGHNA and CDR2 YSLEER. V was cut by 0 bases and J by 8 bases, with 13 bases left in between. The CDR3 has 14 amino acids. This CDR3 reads CASSQETRVRGYTF. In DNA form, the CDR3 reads TGCGCCAGCAGCCAAGAAACGAGGGTTCGGGGCTACACCTTC.

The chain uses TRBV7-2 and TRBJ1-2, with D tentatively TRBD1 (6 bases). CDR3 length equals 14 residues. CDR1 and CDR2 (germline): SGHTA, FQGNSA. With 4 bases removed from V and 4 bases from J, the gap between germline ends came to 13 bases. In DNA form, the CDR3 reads TGTGCCAGCAGCTCCCTCGGAGGGGGCTATGGCTACACCTTC. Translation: CASSSLGGGYGYTF.

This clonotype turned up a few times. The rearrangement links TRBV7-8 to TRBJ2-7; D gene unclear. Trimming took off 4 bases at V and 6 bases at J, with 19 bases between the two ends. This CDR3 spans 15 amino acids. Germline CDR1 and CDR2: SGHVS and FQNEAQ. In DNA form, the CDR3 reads TGTGCCAGCAGCTCAACTCGAATTGCCGGCCTCGAGCAGTACGTC. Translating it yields CASSSTRIAGLEQYV.

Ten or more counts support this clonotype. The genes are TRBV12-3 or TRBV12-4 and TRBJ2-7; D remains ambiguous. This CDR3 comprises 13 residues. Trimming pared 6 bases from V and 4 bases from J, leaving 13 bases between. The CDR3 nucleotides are TGTGCCAGCAGCTCCTCTTTCGGGTACGAGCAGTACTTC. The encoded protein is CASSSSFGYEQYF.

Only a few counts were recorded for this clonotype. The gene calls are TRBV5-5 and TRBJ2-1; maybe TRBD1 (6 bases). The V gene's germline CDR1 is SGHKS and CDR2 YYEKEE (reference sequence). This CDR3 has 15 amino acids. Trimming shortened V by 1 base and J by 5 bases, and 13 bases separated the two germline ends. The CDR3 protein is CASSLFNRADNEQFF. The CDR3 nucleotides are TGTGCCAGCAGCTTGTTTAACAGGGCGGACAATGAGCAGTTCTTC.